The source of this T cell receptor (beta chain) is a study of blood T cell repertoires in COVID-19 (dated by TCRdb to the early 2020s). The study in broad terms: Samples from collaborators originated in the United States, Italy and Spain and spanned both the acute and convalescent phases of COVID-19. Samples came from the ongoing ImmuneRACE study (first 160 participants) plus 1,254 subjects from 6 global collaborators. A freely available public database, intended as a resource for researchers studying the immune response to SARS-CoV-2, is where the repertoires were released. Where available, HLA class I and class II types were obtained from metadata supplied by the sample provider rather than from assay-based typing. Subjects who had been exposed to COVID-19, were actively infected with it, or had recovered from it provided the deeply sampled blood TCRbeta repertoires that made up the dataset. The prospective study material was composed of cDNA or gDNA derived from T cells, B-cell-depleted T cells, or PBMCs. A de-identified subject ID, COVID-19 status, age in years and sex were almost always included in the sample metadata. Summary of the overall study and its limitations: How much clinical and demographic metadata was included differed by source and by participant, and the metadata was provided uncurated.

TCRbeta CDR3 regions were amplified from genomic DNA by means of the immunoSEQ Assay, a bias-controlled multiplex PCR. From the authors' description of their analysis: The number of nucleated cells in each sample was estimated by amplification of reference gene primers within the assay. Sequence reads were collapsed and filtered to measure the absolute abundance of every unique TCRbeta CDR3 rearrangement. Productive Simpson clonality was computed per sample as the square root of Simpson's diversity index over productive rearrangements. TCRdb took over this immuneACCESS table, retaining in-frame rearrangements with V and J assigned. Such tables are incomplete; in checked studies, under half of the missing clones stem from an unresolved V gene, and the remainder is unexplained. That table furnishes V, J and clone size, whereas the DNA furnished D and trimming. The sample table records about 190,000 clones; about 85% of these occur just once. The ten largest account for less than 1.5% of the sample.

Between the V and J ends, shortened by 4 bases and 0 bases respectively, the junction contains 9 bases. The germline V gene gives CDR1 as SGHTA and CDR2 as FQGNSA. Counted from cysteine to phenylalanine, this CDR3 has 14 amino acids. Only CDR3 DNA is held: 42 bases, read in frame from base 1. Whole blood was collected in K2EDTA tubes by collaborating institutions according to the institutions' own protocols. Collaborator samples were shipped for TCRbeta analysis as frozen whole blood, isolated PBMCs, or DNA extracted from either sample type. Comment on this clone: Its antigen target is currently unknown. No base quality values were provided; no much bigger clone lies one nucleotide off.

The chain was built from TRBV7-2 and TRBJ1-1, with the D gene too uncertain to name. The sequencing sample was made of peripheral blood. This receptor was obtained from a man aged 25 to 40 with acute or convalescent COVID-19. The nucleotide sequence is TGTGCCAGCAGCTGGGCAGAAATGAACACTGAAGCTTTCTTT. The translation is CASSWAEMNTEAFF.